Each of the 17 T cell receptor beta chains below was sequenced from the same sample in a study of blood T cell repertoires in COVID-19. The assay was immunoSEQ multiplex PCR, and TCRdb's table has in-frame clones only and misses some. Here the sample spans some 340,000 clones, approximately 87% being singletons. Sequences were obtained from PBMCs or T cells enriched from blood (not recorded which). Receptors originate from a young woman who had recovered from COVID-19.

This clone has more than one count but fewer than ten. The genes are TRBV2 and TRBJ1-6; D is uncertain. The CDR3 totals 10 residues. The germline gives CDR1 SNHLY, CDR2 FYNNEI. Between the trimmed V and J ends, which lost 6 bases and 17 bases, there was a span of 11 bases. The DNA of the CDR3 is TGTGCCAGCAGCGGCGGCGGGTTCCACTTT. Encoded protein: CASSGGGFHF.

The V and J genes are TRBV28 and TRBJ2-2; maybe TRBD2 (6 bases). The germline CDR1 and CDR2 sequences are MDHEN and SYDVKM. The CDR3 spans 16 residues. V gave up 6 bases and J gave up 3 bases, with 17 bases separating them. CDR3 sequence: CASSSELPGDTGELFF. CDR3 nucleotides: TGTGCCAGCAGCTCTGAGTTGCCGGGGGACACCGGGGAGCTGTTTTTT.

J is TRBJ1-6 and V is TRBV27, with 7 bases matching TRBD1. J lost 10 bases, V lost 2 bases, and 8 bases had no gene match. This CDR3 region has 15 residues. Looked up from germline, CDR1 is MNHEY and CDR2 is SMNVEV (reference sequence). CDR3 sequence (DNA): TGTGCCAGCAGTTTACAGGGGGGTTTTTTGTCACCCCTCCACTTT. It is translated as CASSLQGGFLSPLHF.

For the CDR3, the DNA is TGTGCCAGCACGATTGCTAGCTCTGGAAACACCATATATTTT. Its protein product is CASTIASSGNTIYF. The chain uses TRBV2 and TRBJ1-3; no reliable D call. CDR3 length equals 14 residues. CDR1 is SNHLY, CDR2 FYNNEI, per germline. V was trimmed by 7 bases and J by 0 bases, leaving 10 bases between them.

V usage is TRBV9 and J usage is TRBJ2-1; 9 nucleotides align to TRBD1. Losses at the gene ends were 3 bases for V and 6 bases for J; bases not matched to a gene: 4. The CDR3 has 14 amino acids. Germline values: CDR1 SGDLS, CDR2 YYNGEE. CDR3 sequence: CASSGGTGLNEQFF. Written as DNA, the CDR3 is TGTGCCAGCAGCGGGGGGACAGGGCTCAATGAGCAGTTCTTC.

The CDR3, as DNA: TGTGCCAGCAGTTCCTCTCGACAGCCGGAGCAGTTCTTC. It codes for CASSSSRQPEQFF. The chain links TRBV6-1 to TRBJ2-1; D possibly corresponds to TRBD1 (5 bases). V dropped 5 bases and J dropped 10 bases, with 15 bases sitting between them. Germline loops: CDR1 MNHNS, CDR2 SASEGT. CDR3 length: 13 residues.

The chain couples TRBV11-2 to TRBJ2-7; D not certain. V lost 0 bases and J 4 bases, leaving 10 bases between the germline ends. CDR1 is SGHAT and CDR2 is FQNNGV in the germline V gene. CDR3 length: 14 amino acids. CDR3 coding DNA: TGTGCCAGCAGCTTAGATGTCTCACTTTACGAGCAGTACTTC. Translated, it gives CASSLDVSLYEQYF.

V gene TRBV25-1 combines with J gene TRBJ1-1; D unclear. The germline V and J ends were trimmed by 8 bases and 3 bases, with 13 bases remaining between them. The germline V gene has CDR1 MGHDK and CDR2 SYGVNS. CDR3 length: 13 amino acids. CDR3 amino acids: CASLGLWHTEAFF. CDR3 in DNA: TGTGCCAGCTTGGGCCTCTGGCACACTGAAGCTTTCTTT.

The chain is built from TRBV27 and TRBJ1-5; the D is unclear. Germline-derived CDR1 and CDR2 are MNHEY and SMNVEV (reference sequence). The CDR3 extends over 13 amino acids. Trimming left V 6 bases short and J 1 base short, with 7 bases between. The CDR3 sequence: CASSGLSNQPQHF. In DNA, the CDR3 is TGTGCCAGCAGCGGACTGAGCAATCAGCCCCAGCATTTT.

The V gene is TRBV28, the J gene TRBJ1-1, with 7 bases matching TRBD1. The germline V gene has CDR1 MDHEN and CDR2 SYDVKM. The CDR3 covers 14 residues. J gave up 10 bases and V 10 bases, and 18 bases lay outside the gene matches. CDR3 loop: CATVQGLGGFAAFF. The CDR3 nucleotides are TGTGCCACCGTACAGGGGTTGGGAGGCTTCGCAGCTTTCTTT.

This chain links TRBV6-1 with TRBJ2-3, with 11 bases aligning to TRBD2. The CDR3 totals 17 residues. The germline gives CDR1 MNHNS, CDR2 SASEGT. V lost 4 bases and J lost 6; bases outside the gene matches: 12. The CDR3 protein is CASSVTSGGIRQDTQYF. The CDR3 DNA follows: TGTGCCAGCAGTGTAACTAGCGGGGGCATCCGCCAGGATACGCAGTATTTT.

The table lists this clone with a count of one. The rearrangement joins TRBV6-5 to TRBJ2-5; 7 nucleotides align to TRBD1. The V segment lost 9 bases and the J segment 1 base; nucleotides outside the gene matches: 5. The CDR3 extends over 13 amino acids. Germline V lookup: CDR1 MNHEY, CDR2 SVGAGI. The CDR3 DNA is TGTGCCAGGGACAGGACAGGCCAAGAGACCCAGTACTTC. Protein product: CARDRTGQETQYF.

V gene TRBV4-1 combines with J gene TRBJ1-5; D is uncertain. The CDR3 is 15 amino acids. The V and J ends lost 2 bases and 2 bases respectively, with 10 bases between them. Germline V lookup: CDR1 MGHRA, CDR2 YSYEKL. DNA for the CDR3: TGCGCCAGCAGCCAAATTGTGGGCGGCAATCAGCCCCAGCATTTT. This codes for CASSQIVGGNQPQHF.

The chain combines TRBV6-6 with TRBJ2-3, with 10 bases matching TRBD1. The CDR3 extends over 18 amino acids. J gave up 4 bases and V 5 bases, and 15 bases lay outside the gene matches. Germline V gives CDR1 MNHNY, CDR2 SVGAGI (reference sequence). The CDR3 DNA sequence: TGTGCCAGCAGTCGGAGGAGAACCGGGACAGGGGTGCCAGATACGCAGTATTTT. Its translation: CASSRRRTGTGVPDTQYF.

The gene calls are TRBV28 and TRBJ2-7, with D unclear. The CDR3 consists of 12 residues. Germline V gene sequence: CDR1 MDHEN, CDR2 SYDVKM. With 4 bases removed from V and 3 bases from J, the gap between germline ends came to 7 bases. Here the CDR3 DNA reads TGTGCCAGCAGTTCCCTCCGCTACGAGCAGTACTTC. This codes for CASSSLRYEQYF.

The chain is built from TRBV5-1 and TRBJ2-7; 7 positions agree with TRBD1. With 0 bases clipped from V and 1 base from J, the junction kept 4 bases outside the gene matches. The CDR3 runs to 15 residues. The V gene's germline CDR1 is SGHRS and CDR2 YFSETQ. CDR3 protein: CASSLGPGQSYEQYF. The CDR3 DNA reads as TGCGCCAGCAGCTTGGGCCCGGGACAGTCCTACGAGCAGTACTTC.

CDR3 in DNA: TGTGCCAGCAGCGGTGAGGGTAGCGAGCAGTACTTC. It is translated as CASSGEGSEQYF. The genes are TRBV9 and TRBJ2-7; TRBD2 is a possible D gene (5 bases). Trimming cost V 3 bases and J 6 bases, with 10 bases left between them. Germline V gene data show CDR1 as SGDLS and CDR2 as YYNGEE. The CDR3 totals 12 residues.